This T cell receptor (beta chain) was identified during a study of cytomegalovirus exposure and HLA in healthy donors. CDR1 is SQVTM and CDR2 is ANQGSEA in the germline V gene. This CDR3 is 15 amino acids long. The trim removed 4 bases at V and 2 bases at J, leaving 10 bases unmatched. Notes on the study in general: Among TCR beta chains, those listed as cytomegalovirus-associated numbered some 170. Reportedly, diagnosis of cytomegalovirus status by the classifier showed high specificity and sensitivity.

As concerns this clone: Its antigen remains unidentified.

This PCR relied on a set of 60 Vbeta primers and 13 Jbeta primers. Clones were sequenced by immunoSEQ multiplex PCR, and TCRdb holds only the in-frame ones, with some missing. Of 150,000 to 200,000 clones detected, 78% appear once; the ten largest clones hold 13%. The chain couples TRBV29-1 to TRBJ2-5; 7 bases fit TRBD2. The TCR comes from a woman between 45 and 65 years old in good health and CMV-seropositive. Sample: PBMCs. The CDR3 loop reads CSVVVSGSRQETQYF. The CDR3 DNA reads TGCAGCGTTGTGGTTAGCGGGTCACGGCAAGAGACCCAGTACTTC.